Listed here are 7 T cell receptor beta chains from one sample, sequenced in a study of blood T cell repertoires in COVID-19. Only in-frame clones appear in the TCRdb table, and some are missing; sequencing was by immunoSEQ multiplex PCR. This table holds some 100,000 clones, roughly 92% found once. Sequencing was done on a sample of peripheral blood. The receptors stem from a man between 70 and 80 years old with acute or convalescent COVID-19.

The chain has TRBV30 and TRBJ1-4; D is uncertain. Germline CDR1 GTSNPN, CDR2 SVGIG (reference sequence). V dropped 4 bases and J dropped 7 bases, with 16 bases sitting between them. The CDR3 length is 14 residues. For the CDR3, the DNA is TGTGCCTGGACCGCCCGGGTCTTGGGTGAAAAACTGTTTTTT. It translates to CAWTARVLGEKLFF.

This sequence joins TRBV5-6 and TRBJ1-4; D perhaps matches TRBD1 (5 bases). V shed 1 base and J shed 8 bases, with 6 bases lying between them. Germline lookup yields CDR1 SGHDT and CDR2 YYEEEE. CDR3 length: 12 amino acids. This chain's CDR3 is CASSLRQEKLFF. Written as DNA, the CDR3 is TGTGCCAGCAGCTTGAGACAGGAAAAACTGTTTTTT.

DNA of the CDR3: TGTGCCAGCACCACCACAGAATCTGAGCAGTTCTTC. As protein: CASTTTESEQFF. V is TRBV28 and J is TRBJ2-1; D is undetermined. CDR1 MDHEN and CDR2 SYDVKM come from the germline V gene. The V gene lost 7 bases and the J gene lost 9 bases, with 13 bases spanning the gap. CDR3 length equals 12 residues.

V and J are TRBV19 and TRBJ1-3; D is undetermined. The V end was cut by 1 base, the J end by 2 bases, with 12 bases between. Per germline, CDR1 LNHDA and CDR2 SQIVND (reference sequence). The CDR3 has 16 residues. CDR3 coding DNA: TGTGCCAGTAGTATAGGGCAGGTACTCACTGGAAACACCATATATTTT. It encodes CASSIGQVLTGNTIYF.

V is TRBV12-3 or TRBV12-4 and J is TRBJ2-7; D is ambiguous. Trimming took 1 base from V and 2 from J, leaving 6 bases between them. CDR3 length equals 13 residues. The CDR3 nucleotides are TGTGCCAGCAGTTTAGACGGAGCCTACGAGCAGTACTTC. This sequence encodes CASSLDGAYEQYF.

The rearrangement links TRBV7-2 to TRBJ1-2; 8 bases line up with TRBD1. Germline-derived CDR1 and CDR2 are SGHTA and FQGNSA. The CDR3 extends over 13 amino acids. With V trimmed by 3 bases and J by 8 bases, 5 bases remained unmatched. The CDR3 DNA is TGTGCCAGCAGCTTCGACAGGGGTTTCGGCTACACCTTC. Translated, it gives CASSFDRGFGYTF.

This chain joins TRBV12-3 or TRBV12-4 and TRBJ1-1, with D possibly being TRBD1 (6 bases). Trimming shortened V by 5 bases and J by 5 bases, and 12 bases separated the two germline ends. The CDR3 has 13 residues. The CDR3 DNA is TGTGCCAGCAGTAACGACAGGCCTACTGAAGCTTTCTTT. Translating gives CASSNDRPTEAFF.